Shown below are 10 T cell receptor beta chains from a single sample sequenced in a study of cytomegalovirus exposure and HLA in healthy donors. Primers: 60 Vbeta forward and 13 Jbeta reverse. The data were produced by immunoSEQ multiplex PCR, yet TCRdb's version contains in-frame clones alone and is incomplete. The sample includes 55,000 to 70,000 clones, about two thirds of them seen just once. The specimen sequenced was PBMCs. These receptors were obtained from a man aged 40-50 years in good health and CMV-seropositive.

This clone was counted between two and nine times. The chain links TRBV5-6 to TRBJ2-7; TRBD2 is a possible D gene (6 bases). Germline V gene lookup returns CDR1 SGHDT and CDR2 YYEEEE. This CDR3 comprises 16 residues. V shed 0 bases and J shed 4 bases, with 17 bases lying between them. The CDR3 protein is CASSLAARRDGYEQYF. In nucleotides, the CDR3 is TGTGCCAGCAGCTTGGCCGCTAGGCGGGATGGGTACGAGCAGTACTTC.

The V and J genes are TRBV5-1 and TRBJ2-7; 11 bases fit TRBD2. V shed 4 bases, J shed 2 bases, and the junction held 2 bases outside the gene matches. Germline assignment: CDR1 SGHRS and CDR2 YFSETQ. The CDR3 is 14 amino acids. The CDR3 DNA is TGCGCCAGCAGCCCGGGACTAGCGGCCTACGAGCAGTACTTC. Translated, it gives CASSPGLAAYEQYF.

V is TRBV27 and J is TRBJ2-1; TRBD2 matches at 11 bases. There are 16 residues in the CDR3. Per the germline V gene, CDR1 is MNHEY and CDR2 is SMNVEV (reference sequence). Losses at the gene ends were 7 bases for V and 9 bases for J; bases not matched to a gene: 14. The DNA of the CDR3 is TGTGCCAGCACCCGGGGAGGATTAGCGGGGGGGGGTGAGCAGTTCTTC. This gives the protein CASTRGGLAGGGEQFF.

This chain uses TRBV2 with TRBJ2-3; D is unresolved. The CDR3 sequence is 12 residues long. CDR1 is SNHLY, CDR2 FYNNEI, per germline. V lost 5 bases, J lost 5 bases, and 8 bases lay in between. This chain's CDR3 is CASSISVDTQYF. CDR3 coding DNA: TGTGCCAGCAGTATTAGTGTAGATACGCAGTATTTT.

The chain recombines TRBV19 with TRBJ1-2; 7 bases map to TRBD1. This CDR3 has 15 residues. Per the germline V gene, CDR1 is LNHDA and CDR2 is SQIVND (reference sequence). V dropped 6 bases and J dropped 7; count of bases not matched to a gene: 14. This CDR3 reads CASRPMTGWAVGYTF. In nucleotides, the CDR3 is TGTGCCAGTAGACCTATGACAGGGTGGGCCGTTGGCTACACCTTC.

The genes are TRBV20-1 and TRBJ1-4; D is uncertain. Germline CDR1 is DFQATT and CDR2 is SNEGSKA (reference sequence). The CDR3 contains 11 residues. The CDR3 DNA sequence: TGCAGGGCGGGGAGTAATGAAAAACTGTTTTTT. This translates into CRAGSNEKLFF.

The chain carries TRBV9 and TRBJ2-3; TRBD2 aligns across 10 bases. The length of the CDR3 is 17 residues. J lost 3 bases, V lost 4 bases, and 11 bases had no gene match. CDR1 and CDR2 (germline): SGDLS, YYNGEE. The CDR3 sequence: CASSLAGEPVFTDTQYF. The CDR3 bases are TGTGCCAGCAGCCTAGCGGGGGAACCAGTCTTTACAGATACGCAGTATTTT.

The J gene is TRBJ2-1, the V gene TRBV7-2, with 12 bases identical to TRBD2. This CDR3 contains 14 residues. V shed 6 bases and J 15 bases; nucleotides not matched to a gene: 12. Germline V CDR1 and CDR2: SGHTA, FQGNSA. The CDR3 DNA reads as TGTGCCAGCAGGGCTAGCGGGGGGGCCGTAGGAGGGTTCTTC. Translated: CASRASGGAVGGFF.

This clone was detected once. The genes are TRBV19 and TRBJ2-3; D not resolved. CDR1 is LNHDA, CDR2 SQIVND, per germline (reference sequence). CDR3 length: 12 residues. Trimming pared 10 bases from V and 6 bases from J, leaving 14 bases between. The CDR3 DNA reads as TGTGCCAACCTCACAGTCAGGGATACGCAGTATTTT. This sequence encodes CANLTVRDTQYF.

CDR3 DNA sequence: TGTGCCAGCAGCGGACTGTTGTCTGGAAACACCATATATTTT. Translation gives CASSGLLSGNTIYF. The chain is built from TRBV6-5 and TRBJ1-3, with D unresolved. Per the germline V gene, CDR1 is MNHEY and CDR2 is SVGAGI. There are 14 residues in the CDR3. V was pared by 6 bases and J by 1 base, with 10 bases between.